This T cell receptor (beta chain) originates from a study of cytotoxic CD8 clonotypes in ibrutinib-treated CLL. Regarding the study as a whole: Clonotypes that were public were uncommon, and they contracted or stayed stable on treatment. Baseline levels of clonality went above those of age-matched healthy donors and moved with circulating CD8+ T-cell counts.

The V and J ends lost 2 bases and 6 bases respectively, with 13 bases between them. This CDR3 has 13 residues. In germline, CDR1 is SQVTM, CDR2 ANQGSEA. This clone was detected only a few times. Its antigen remains unknown. TCRdb's copy holds only in-frame clones and misses some; the assay was immunoSEQ multiplex PCR. The data show approximately 130,000 clones, with around 84% seen just once and 3% to 4% held by the top ten. This sequence joins TRBV29-1 and TRBJ1-1, with D hard to call. The sequence came from a human donor with chronic lymphocytic leukemia. Sequencing used PBMCs, obtained after 24 months of ibrutinib treatment. The CDR3 coding sequence is TGCAGCGTTGAACGGCGGTTATATGCTGAAGCTTTCTTT. This sequence encodes CSVERRLYAEAFF.